Detailed here is one T cell receptor (beta chain). Its antigen remains unidentified. Sorted-subset replicate PCR reactions were performed with approximately 190 ng DNA, corresponding to 30,000 or so T cell genomes. Sequencing was performed with immunoSEQ multiplex PCR; in TCRdb, only in-frame clones are kept and a portion is missing. This sample has around 2.3 million clones; approximately 96% occur once, and the top ten carry approximately 0.13%. The CDR3 runs 14 residues. Between the trimmed V and J ends, which lost 1 base and 3 bases, there was a span of 10 bases. Germline V gives CDR1 LGHNT, CDR2 FRNRAP. The healthy adult donors were HIV-negative and reported no recent acute infections or vaccinations. The data derive from a study of shared clonotypes between healthy human individuals. Study-wide context: Per-donor plates numbered three CD4 naive, three CD4 memory, two CD8 naive and one CD8 memory. Study-wide results and caveats: Generally, naive subsets came out with larger estimated richness than memory subsets.

This sequence was found in a man aged 18 to 30 in good health. The V and J genes are TRBV12-5 and TRBJ2-7, with a tentative D call TRBD2 (5 bases). Sequencing was carried out using naive CD4+ T cells sorted from blood. Indicated subset: CD45RA+ positively selected. The CDR3 sequence: CASGLGGLNYEQYF. The CDR3 DNA reads TGTGCTAGTGGTTTGGGAGGGTTGAACTACGAGCAGTACTTC. Drawing the rest from reference TRBV12-5 and TRBJ2-7, the complete variable domain is DARVTQTPRHKVTEMGQEVTMRCQPILGHNTVFWYRQTMMQGLELLAYFRNRAPLDDSGMPKDRFSAEMPDATLATLKIQPSEPRDSAVYFCASGLGGLNYEQYFGPGTRLTVT.